This T cell receptor (beta chain) was observed in a study of T-cell memory formation after mild COVID-19. At the level of the study: TCR clusters were mostly confined to one donor each.

Findings and limits, study-wide: Mainly CM and EM harbored the contracting CD4+ clones; mainly EMRA harbored the CD8+ ones. CD4/CD8 balance characterized clones contracting day 15 to 85, and CD4+ skew characterized later expanders.

The table lists this clonotype with a few counts. What it recognizes is unknown. TCRdb passed the 5' RACE reads through MiXCR, listing each CDR3 protein once. Of approximately 400,000 distinct CDR3 sequences listed, less than 25% were seen once; the top ten hold roughly 8.7%. Germline CDR1 reads SGHNT; CDR2 reads YENEEA. J gave up 4 bases and V 5 bases, and 9 bases lay outside the gene matches. This CDR3 contains 15 residues. The sample was PBMCs or a T cell subset sorted from them (not recorded which). This sequence originates from an adult woman who had mild COVID-19 (a few samples of this study predate the infection). Cell type and time point are not known. The chain combines TRBV11-3 with TRBJ2-3; 7 bases are a match to TRBD2. CDR3 loop: CASSPGEGVADTQYF. The CDR3 DNA follows: TGTGCCAGCAGCCCGGGGGAGGGAGTCGCAGATACGCAGTATTTT.